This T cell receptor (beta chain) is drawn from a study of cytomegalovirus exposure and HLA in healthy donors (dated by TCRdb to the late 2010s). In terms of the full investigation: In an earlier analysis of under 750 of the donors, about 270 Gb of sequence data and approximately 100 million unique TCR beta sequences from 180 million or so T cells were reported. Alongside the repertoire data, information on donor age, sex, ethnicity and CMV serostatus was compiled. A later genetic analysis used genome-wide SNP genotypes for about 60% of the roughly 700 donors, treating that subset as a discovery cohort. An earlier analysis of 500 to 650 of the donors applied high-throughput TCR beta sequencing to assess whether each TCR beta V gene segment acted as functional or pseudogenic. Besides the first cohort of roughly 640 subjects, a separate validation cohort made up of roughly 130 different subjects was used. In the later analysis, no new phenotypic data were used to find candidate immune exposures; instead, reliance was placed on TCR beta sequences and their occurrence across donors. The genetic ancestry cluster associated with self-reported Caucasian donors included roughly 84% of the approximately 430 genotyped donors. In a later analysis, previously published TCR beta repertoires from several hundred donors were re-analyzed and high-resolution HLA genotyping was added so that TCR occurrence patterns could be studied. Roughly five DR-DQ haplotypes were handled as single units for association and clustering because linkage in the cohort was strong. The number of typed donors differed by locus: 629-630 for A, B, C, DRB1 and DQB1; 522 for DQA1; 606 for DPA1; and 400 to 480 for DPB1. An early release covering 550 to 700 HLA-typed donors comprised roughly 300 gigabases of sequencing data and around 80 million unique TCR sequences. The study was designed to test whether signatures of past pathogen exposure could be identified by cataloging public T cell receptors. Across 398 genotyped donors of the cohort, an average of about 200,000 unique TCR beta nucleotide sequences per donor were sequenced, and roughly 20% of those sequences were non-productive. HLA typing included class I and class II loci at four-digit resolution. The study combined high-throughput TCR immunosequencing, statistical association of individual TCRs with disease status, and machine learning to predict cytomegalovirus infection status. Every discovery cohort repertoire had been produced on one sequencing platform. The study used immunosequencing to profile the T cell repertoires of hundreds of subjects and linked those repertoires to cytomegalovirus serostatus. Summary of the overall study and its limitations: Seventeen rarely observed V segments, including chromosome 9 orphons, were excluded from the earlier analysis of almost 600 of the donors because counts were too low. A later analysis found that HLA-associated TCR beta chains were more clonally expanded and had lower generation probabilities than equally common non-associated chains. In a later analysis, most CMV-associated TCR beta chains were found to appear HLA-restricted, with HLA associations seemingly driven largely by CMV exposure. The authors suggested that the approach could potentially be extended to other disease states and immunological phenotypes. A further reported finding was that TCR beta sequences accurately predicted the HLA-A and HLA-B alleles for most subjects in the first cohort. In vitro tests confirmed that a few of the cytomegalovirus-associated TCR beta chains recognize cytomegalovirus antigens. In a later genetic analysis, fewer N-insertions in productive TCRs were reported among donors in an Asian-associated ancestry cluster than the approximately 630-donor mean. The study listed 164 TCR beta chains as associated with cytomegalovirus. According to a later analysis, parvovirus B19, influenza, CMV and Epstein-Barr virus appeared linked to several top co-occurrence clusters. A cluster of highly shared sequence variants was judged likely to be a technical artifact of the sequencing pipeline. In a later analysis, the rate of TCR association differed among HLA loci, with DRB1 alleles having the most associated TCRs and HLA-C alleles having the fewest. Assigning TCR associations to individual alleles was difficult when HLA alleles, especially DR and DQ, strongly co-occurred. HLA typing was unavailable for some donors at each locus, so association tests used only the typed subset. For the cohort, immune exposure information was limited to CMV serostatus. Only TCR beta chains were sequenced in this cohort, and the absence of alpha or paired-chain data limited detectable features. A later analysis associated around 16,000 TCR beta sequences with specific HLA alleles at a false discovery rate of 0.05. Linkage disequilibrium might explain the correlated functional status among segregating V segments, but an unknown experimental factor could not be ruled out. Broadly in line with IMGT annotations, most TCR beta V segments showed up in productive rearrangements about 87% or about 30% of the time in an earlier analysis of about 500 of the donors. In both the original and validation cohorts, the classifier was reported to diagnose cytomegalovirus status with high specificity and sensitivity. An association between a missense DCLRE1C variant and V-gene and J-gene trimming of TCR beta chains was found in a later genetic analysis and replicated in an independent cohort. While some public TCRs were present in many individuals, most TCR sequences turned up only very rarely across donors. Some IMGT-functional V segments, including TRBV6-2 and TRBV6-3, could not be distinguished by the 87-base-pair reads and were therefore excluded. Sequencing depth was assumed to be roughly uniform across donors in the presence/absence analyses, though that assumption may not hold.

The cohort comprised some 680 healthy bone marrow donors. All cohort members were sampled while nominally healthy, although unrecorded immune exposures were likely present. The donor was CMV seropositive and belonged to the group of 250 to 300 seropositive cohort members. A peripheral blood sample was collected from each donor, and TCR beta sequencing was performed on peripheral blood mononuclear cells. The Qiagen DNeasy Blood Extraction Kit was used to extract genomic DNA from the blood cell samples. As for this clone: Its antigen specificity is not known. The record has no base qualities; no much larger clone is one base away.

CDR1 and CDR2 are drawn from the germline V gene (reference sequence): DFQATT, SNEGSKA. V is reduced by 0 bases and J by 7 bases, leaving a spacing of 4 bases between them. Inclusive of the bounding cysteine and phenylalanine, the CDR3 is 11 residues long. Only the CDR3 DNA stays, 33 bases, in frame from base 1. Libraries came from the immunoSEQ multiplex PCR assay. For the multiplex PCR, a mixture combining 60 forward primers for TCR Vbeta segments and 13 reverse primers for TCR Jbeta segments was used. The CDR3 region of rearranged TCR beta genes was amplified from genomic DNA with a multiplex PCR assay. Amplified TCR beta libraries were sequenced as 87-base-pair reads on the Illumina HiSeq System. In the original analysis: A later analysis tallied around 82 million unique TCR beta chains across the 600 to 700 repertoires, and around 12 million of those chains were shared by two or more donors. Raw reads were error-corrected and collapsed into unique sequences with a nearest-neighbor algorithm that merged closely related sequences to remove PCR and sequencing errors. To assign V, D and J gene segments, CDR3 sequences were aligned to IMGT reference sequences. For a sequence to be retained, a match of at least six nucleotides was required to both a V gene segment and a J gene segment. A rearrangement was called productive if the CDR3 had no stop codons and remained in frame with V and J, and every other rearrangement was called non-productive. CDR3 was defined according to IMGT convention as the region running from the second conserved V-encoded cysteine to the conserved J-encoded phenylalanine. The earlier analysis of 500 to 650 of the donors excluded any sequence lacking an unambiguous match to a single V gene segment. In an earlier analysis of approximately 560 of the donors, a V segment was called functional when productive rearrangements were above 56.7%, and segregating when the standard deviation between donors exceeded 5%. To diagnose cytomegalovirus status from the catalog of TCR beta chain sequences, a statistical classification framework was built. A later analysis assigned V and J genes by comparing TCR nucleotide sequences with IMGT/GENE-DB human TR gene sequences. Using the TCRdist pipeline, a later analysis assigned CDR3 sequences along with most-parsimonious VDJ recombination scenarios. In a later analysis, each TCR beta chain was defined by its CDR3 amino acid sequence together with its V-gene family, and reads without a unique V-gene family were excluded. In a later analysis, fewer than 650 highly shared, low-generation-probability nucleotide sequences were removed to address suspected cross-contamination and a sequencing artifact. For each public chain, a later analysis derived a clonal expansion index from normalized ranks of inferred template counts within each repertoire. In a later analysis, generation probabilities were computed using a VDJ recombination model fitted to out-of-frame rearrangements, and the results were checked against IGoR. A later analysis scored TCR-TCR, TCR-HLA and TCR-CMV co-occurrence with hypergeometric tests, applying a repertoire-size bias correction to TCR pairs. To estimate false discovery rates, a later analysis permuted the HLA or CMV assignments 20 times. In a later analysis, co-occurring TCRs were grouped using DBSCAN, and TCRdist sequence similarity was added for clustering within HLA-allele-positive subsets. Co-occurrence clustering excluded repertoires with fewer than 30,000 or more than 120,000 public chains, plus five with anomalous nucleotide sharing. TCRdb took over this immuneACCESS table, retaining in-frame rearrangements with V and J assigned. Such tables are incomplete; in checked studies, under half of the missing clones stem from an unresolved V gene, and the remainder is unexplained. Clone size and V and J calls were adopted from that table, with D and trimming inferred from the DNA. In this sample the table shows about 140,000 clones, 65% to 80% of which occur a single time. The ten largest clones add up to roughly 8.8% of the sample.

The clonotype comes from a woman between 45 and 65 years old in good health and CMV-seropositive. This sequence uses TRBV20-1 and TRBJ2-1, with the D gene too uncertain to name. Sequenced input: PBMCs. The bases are TGCAGTGCTAGAGACAGTAATGAGCAGTTCTTC. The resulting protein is CSARDSNEQFF.